Included here is one T cell receptor (beta chain) sequence, with context. This entry comes from a study of blood T cell repertoires in COVID-19. In the study overall: The origin of the acute and convalescent COVID-19 samples was the United States, Italy and Spain.

Per the germline V gene, CDR1 is SGHAT and CDR2 is FQNNGV. This CDR3 comprises 13 residues. V lost 3 bases and J lost 4, with 9 bases in between. TCRdb's copy holds only in-frame clones and misses some; the assay was immunoSEQ multiplex PCR. The sample consists of around 160,000 clones, about nine tenths of them appearing once. The sample taken for sequencing was peripheral blood. This receptor was identified in a man between 18 and 29 years old with acute or convalescent COVID-19. The chain has TRBV11-2 and TRBJ1-1, with D possibly TRBD1 on 6 matching bases. CDR3 in DNA: TGTGCCAGCAGCTTTTTCAGGGGCACTGAAGCTTTCTTT. Its translation is CASSFFRGTEAFF.